The 16 T cell receptor beta chains in this list originate from one sample, sequenced in a study of T cell responses to AZD1222 COVID-19 vaccine. Only in-frame clones appear in the TCRdb table, and some are missing; sequencing was by immunoSEQ multiplex PCR. The sample lists around 83,000 clones, around 88% occurring once. The specimen was peripheral blood, collected on day 0 of AZD1222 vaccination. All receptors derive from an adult in good health.

The V and J genes are TRBV5-1 and TRBJ2-7; TRBD2 agrees at 11 bases. The junction had 23 bases not matched to a gene; V was cut back by 4 bases and J by 2 bases. Germline V gene sequence: CDR1 SGHRS, CDR2 YFSETQ. The CDR3 consists of 21 residues. CDR3 nucleotides: TGCGCCAGCAGCCCCTACGACAGCGGCTCTTCCGGGACTAGCGGCACCTACGAGCAGTACTTC. Translating it yields CASSPYDSGSSGTSGTYEQYF.

V and J are TRBV28 and TRBJ1-2; 7 bases match TRBD1. The germline V gene encodes CDR1 MDHEN and CDR2 SYDVKM. The CDR3 covers 13 residues. J was trimmed by 5 bases and V by 6 bases; bases with no gene match: 6. This CDR3 reads CASSLLQGYGYTF. CDR3 DNA: TGTGCCAGCAGCCTCCTACAGGGGTATGGCTACACCTTC.

The chain employs TRBV19 and TRBJ1-2; possible D gene TRBD1, 6 bases. This CDR3 comprises 15 residues. Germline values: CDR1 LNHDA, CDR2 SQIVND (reference sequence). V was cut by 3 bases and J by 5 bases, with 16 bases left in between. CDR3 nucleotides: TGTGCCAGTAGTATCTTTAGGGGGGACTCATATGGCTACACCTTC. It yields the protein CASSIFRGDSYGYTF.

This clone was observed a few times. V usage is TRBV6-4 and J usage is TRBJ2-2; unclear D gene. The CDR3 length is 14 residues. The V gene lost 2 bases and the J gene lost 4 bases, with 8 bases spanning the gap. Germline lookup yields CDR1 MRHNA and CDR2 SNTAGT. The CDR3: CASSDSPGTGELFF. As DNA, the CDR3 is TGTGCCAGCAGTGACAGCCCAGGCACCGGGGAGCTGTTTTTT.

The chain is built from TRBV2 and TRBJ2-7; either TRBD1 or TRBD2 may fit D (5 bases each). Germline V gene data show CDR1 as SNHLY and CDR2 as FYNNEI. V was clipped by 10 bases and J by 13 bases, with 26 bases between them. CDR3 length: 13 amino acids. In DNA, the CDR3 is TGTGCCACTACCGTCGAGGGGCTACCTCTTGTATACTTC. Translation: CATTVEGLPLVYF.

This clone is a singleton in its sample. The CDR3 spells CASSLAGGGETQYF. The CDR3, as DNA: TGTGCCAGCAGTTTAGCGGGAGGGGGGGAGACCCAGTACTTC. This chain joins TRBV28 and TRBJ2-5; 9 nucleotides align to TRBD2. Germline loops: CDR1 MDHEN, CDR2 SYDVKM. Trimming took 2 bases from V and 5 from J; bases not matched to a gene: 3. CDR3 size: 14 residues.

This clone appeared a single time. V is TRBV10-3 and J is TRBJ1-6; D uncertain. CDR3 length equals 13 residues. V lost 7 bases and J 8 bases, leaving 12 bases between the germline ends. The germline V gene encodes CDR1 ENHRY and CDR2 SYGVKD. As DNA, the CDR3 is TGTGCCATCACAGCCAGAGAGGATTCACCCCTCCACTTT. Residues: CAITAREDSPLHF.

The chain joins TRBV7-8 to TRBJ2-2; D perhaps matches TRBD2 (6 bases). In germline, CDR1 is SGHVS, CDR2 FQNEAQ. Trimming shortened V by 6 bases and J by 5 bases, and 19 bases separated the two germline ends. CDR3 length: 16 amino acids. CDR3 DNA: TGTGCCAGCAGGGACCTAGACGGGGGAGGTACCGGGGAGCTGTTTTTT. Amino acid sequence: CASRDLDGGGTGELFF.

The genes are TRBV3-1 (or the pseudogene TRBV3-2) and TRBJ2-1; 10 nucleotides agree with TRBD2. J gave up 6 bases and V 4 bases, and 3 bases lay outside the gene matches. CDR3 length equals 14 residues. CDR1 is LGHDT, CDR2 YNNKEL, per germline (reference sequence). The CDR3 here is CASSPGLASNEQFF. CDR3 in DNA: TGTGCCAGCAGCCCGGGACTAGCGTCCAATGAGCAGTTCTTC.

The rearrangement uses TRBV19 and TRBJ2-7, with a tentative D call TRBD2 (5 bases). The CDR3 extends over 17 amino acids. Per the germline V gene, CDR1 is LNHDA and CDR2 is SQIVND (reference sequence). Trimming pared 4 bases from V and 2 bases from J, leaving 21 bases between. The CDR3 DNA is TGTGCCAGTAGTAGGTACACACCGACCTACGGGACCTACGAGCAGTACTTC. As protein: CASSRYTPTYGTYEQYF.

CDR3 region: CATSRDTFTWGTEAFF. The CDR3 DNA reads TGTGCCACCAGCAGAGATACTTTTACTTGGGGCACTGAAGCTTTCTTT. The gene calls are TRBV15 and TRBJ1-1; unclear D gene. The CDR3 is 16 residues long. CDR1 LNHNV and CDR2 YYDKDF come from the germline V gene (reference sequence). V lost 0 bases, J lost 4 bases, and 15 bases lay in between.

The chain combines TRBV2 with TRBJ2-1, with D maybe TRBD2 (5 bases). The V and J ends lost 4 bases and 10 bases respectively, with 14 bases between them. The CDR3 is 13 residues long. Germline CDR1 reads SNHLY; CDR2 reads FYNNEI. CDR3 coding DNA: TGTGCCAGCAGTGTTGCCACTAGAGGGGAGCAGTTCTTC. Translated, it gives CASSVATRGEQFF.

The chain carries TRBV5-1 and TRBJ2-3; D might be TRBD1 or TRBD2, each matching 5 bases. CDR3 length: 16 residues. V lost 4 bases and J lost 0, with 15 bases in between. Germline CDR1 reads SGHRS; CDR2 reads YFSETQ. In DNA, the CDR3 is TGCGCCAGCAGCCGAGGGACCATTGCTAGCACAGATACGCAGTATTTT. Translated, it gives CASSRGTIASTDTQYF.

A single count supports this clone. This chain uses TRBV28 with TRBJ1-4; 7 positions match TRBD1. Trimming cost V 6 bases and J 7 bases; bases outside gene matches: 8. Germline CDR1 is MDHEN and CDR2 is SYDVKM. This CDR3 is 14 amino acids long. This CDR3 is CASRLQGSGEKLFF. CDR3 DNA: TGTGCCAGCAGATTACAGGGGTCAGGTGAAAAACTGTTTTTT.

This chain links TRBV6-1 with TRBJ2-3; D may be TRBD2 (6 bases). The CDR3 totals 16 residues. CDR1 is MNHNS, CDR2 SASEGT, per germline. V lost 2 bases, J lost 5 bases, and 17 bases lay in between. The CDR3 here is CASSEWGVPDGDTQYF. CDR3 nucleotides: TGTGCCAGCAGTGAATGGGGGGTCCCTGATGGAGATACGCAGTATTTT.

The rearrangement joins TRBV5-4 to TRBJ1-2, with D hard to call. In germline, CDR1 is SGHNT, CDR2 YYREEE (reference sequence). The V and J ends lost 0 bases and 6 bases respectively, with 6 bases between them. This CDR3 has 12 residues. CDR3 region: CASSLGGDGYTF. The CDR3 DNA sequence: TGTGCCAGCAGCTTGGGGGGAGATGGCTACACCTTC.